This T cell receptor (beta chain) was retrieved from a study of tumor-infiltrating lymphocytes in primary liver carcinoma. From roughly 470 ng total RNA, TCR beta cDNA was generated with a primer in the constant region. A slightly modified ARM-PCR protocol with three nested multiplex PCR rounds produced these TCR beta libraries. PCR rounds one and two used TRBV1-TRBV30 forward primers with a C-beta reverse primer for 9 to 10 cycles each. In TCRdb, the multiplex PCR reads were re-called with MiXCR into one record per CDR3 protein. The repertoire holds roughly 86,000 distinct CDR3 sequences, with less than 70% as singletons. This CDR3 is built from 15 residues. J was trimmed by 4 bases and V by 4 bases; bases with no gene match: 8. From germline, CDR1 is SGHDN and CDR2 FVKESK. As for this clonotype: Antigen: not known.

General study points: Blood's top-250-clone fraction was significantly lower than that of tumors (p = 0.039). The overlap of tumor-adjacent and tumor-blood pairs was smaller than that of tumor region pairs.

Joint extraction of RNA and DNA used about 17-31 mg of bulk tissue that was unsorted. Primary liver carcinomas in the patients were surgically resected. The sample comprised tumor-adjacent normal liver tissue. The gene calls are TRBV14 and TRBJ2-7, with TRBD2 identical over 9 bases. The clonotype was recovered from a man aged 40-50 years with primary liver carcinoma and hepatitis B virus infection. The CDR3 DNA reads as TGTGCCAGCAGCCCCTACGCGGGAGGGCTTTACGAGCAGTACTTC. Residues: CASSPYAGGLYEQYF.